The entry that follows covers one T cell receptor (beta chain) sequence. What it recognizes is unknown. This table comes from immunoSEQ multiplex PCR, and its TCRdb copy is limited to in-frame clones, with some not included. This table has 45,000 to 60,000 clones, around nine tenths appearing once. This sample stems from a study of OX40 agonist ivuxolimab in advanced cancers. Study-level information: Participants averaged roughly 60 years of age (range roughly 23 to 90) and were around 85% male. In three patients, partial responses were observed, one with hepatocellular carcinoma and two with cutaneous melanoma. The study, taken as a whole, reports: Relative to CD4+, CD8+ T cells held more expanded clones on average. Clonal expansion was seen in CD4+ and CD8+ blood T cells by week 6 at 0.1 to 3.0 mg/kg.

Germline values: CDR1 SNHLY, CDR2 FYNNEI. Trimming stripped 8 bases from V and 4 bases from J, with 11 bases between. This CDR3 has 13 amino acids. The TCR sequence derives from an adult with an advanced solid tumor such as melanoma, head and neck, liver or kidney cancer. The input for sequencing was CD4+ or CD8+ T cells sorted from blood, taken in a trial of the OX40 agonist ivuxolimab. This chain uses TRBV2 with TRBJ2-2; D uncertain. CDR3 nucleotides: TGTGCCAGCGCGAGCTCGGCCACCGGGGAGCTGTTTTTT. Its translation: CASASSATGELFF. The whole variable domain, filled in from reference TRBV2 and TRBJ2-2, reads EPEVTQTPSHQVTQMGQEVILRCVPISNHLYFYWYRQILGQKVEFLVSFYNNEISEKSEIFDDQFSVERPDGSNFTLKIRSTKLEDSAMYFCASASSATGELFFGEGSRLTVL.